This T cell receptor beta chain stems from a study of identical twins. General study points: High-abundance cord blood beta clonotypes had fewer insertions; memory repertoires showed none. Invariant cells of the MAIT and iNKT types might have partly distorted the zero-insertion analyses.

The authors used template switching to add a universal primer site and gave cDNA unique molecular identifiers. TCRdb re-called the 5' RACE reads with MiXCR, one entry per CDR3 protein. In the table there are 350,000 to 500,000 distinct CDR3 sequences, 15% to 20% of which are singletons. Concerning this clonotype itself: What it binds is unknown.

Germline-derived CDR1 and CDR2 are SQVTM and ANQGSEA. CDR3 length: 14 amino acids. V lost 4 bases and J lost 4, with 16 bases in between. The source material was naive T cells sorted from blood. The receptor was isolated from a man in his forties or fifties in good health. The genes are TRBV29-1 and TRBJ1-1; D unresolved. The CDR3 is CSVGLASGGTEAFF. The CDR3 DNA sequence: TGCAGCGTTGGCCTTGCTTCGGGCGGCACTGAAGCTTTCTTT.